These T cell receptor beta chains were read from a single sample in a study of T cell repertoires in cytomegalovirus infection. TCRdb independently ran MiXCR on the reads; one entry per CDR3 protein. The data contain around 310,000 distinct CDR3 sequences, 25% to 30% of them singletons. No antigens are known for them. The starting material was cultured PBMCs, obtained from culture after CMV antigen stimulation. These TCRs come from a human donor in good health (CMV status not recorded). Some clones in this sample may be carry-over from other donors' samples. Each CDR3 is given with its conserved first and last residue. A D gene is named only where the DNA matches it firmly. The listing skips clone size in some rows; elsewhere it reads once, few, many or a size class.

D: NA; J: TRBJ2-2; size: NA; V: TRBV7-9; CDR3: CASSPSPTGAGTGELFF; DNA: TGTGCCAGCAGCCCGTCGCCTACAGGGGCGGGGACCGGGGAGCTGTTTTTT
D: TRBD1; J: TRBJ1-5; size: NA; V: TRBV6-2/TRBV6-3; CDR3: CASTLEGQGFNQPQHF; DNA: TGTGCCAGCACCCTAGAGGGACAGGGCTTCAATCAGCCCCAGCATTTT
D: NA; J: TRBJ1-4; size: NA; V: TRBV19; CDR3: CAVGPGGLVEKLFF; DNA: TGTGCCGTAGGGCCCGGGGGCCTCGTGGAAAAACTGTTTTTT
D: NA; J: TRBJ2-1; size: NA; V: TRBV29-1; CDR3: CSVDPGLAYNEQFF; DNA: TGCAGCGTTGATCCGGGCCTTGCCTACAATGAGCAGTTCTTC
D: NA; J: TRBJ1-1; size: NA; V: TRBV6-1; CDR3: CASSEALGGSVDTEAFF; DNA: TGTGCCAGCAGTGAAGCGCTAGGAGGCAGTGTGGACACTGAAGCTTTCTTT
D: TRBD2; J: TRBJ2-5; size: NA; V: TRBV20-1; CDR3: CSASGLAGSEETQYF; DNA: TGCAGTGCTAGCGGACTAGCGGGATCTGAAGAGACCCAGTACTTC
D: TRBD1; J: TRBJ1-3; size: few; V: TRBV9; CDR3: CASSGGTGNGNTIYF; DNA: TGTGCCAGCAGCGGGGGGACAGGGAACGGAAACACCATATATTTT
D: NA; J: TRBJ1-1; size: few; V: TRBV7-8; CDR3: CASSLEGGPNTEAFF; DNA: TGTGCCAGCAGCTTAGAGGGGGGGCCGAACACTGAAGCTTTCTTT
D: NA; J: TRBJ2-2; size: few; V: TRBV11-3; CDR3: CASSLALGGTGELFF; DNA: TGTGCCAGCAGCTTAGCCTTGGGGGGCACCGGGGAGCTGTTTTTT
D: NA; J: TRBJ1-5; size: NA; V: TRBV6-1; CDR3: CASRDSYSNQPQHF; DNA: TGTGCCAGCCGGGACTCATATAGCAATCAGCCCCAGCATTTT
D: NA; J: TRBJ2-1; size: NA; V: TRBV7-3; CDR3: CASSLRGGADNEQFF; DNA: TGTGCCAGCAGCTTAAGGGGGGGGGCGGACAATGAGCAGTTCTTC
D: TRBD2; J: TRBJ2-3; size: many; V: TRBV6-6; CDR3: CASSYSYGTSGTDTQYF; DNA: TGTGCCAGCAGTTACTCGTACGGGACTAGCGGCACAGATACGCAGTATTTT
D: NA; J: TRBJ1-4; size: few; V: TRBV15; CDR3: CATSPRTNTNEKLFF; DNA: TGTGCCACCAGCCCCCGGACAAATACTAATGAAAAACTGTTTTTT
D: NA; J: TRBJ2-1; size: few; V: TRBV5-4; CDR3: CASSQGGRNEQFF; DNA: TGTGCCAGCAGCCAGGGCGGGCGCAATGAGCAGTTCTTC
D: NA; J: TRBJ2-1; size: NA; V: TRBV20-1; CDR3: CSASGAVSSYNEQFF; DNA: TGCAGTGCTAGCGGAGCGGTTAGCTCCTACAATGAGCAGTTCTTC
D: TRBD1; J: TRBJ1-1; size: NA; V: TRBV10-3; CDR3: CAIREMTGGANTEAFF; DNA: TGTGCCATCAGGGAAATGACAGGGGGCGCGAACACTGAAGCTTTCTTT
D: NA; J: TRBJ1-1; size: few; V: TRBV2; CDR3: CASSYRRSTQEAFF; DNA: TGTGCCAGCAGCTATCGAAGGTCCACTCAGGAAGCTTTCTTT
D: NA; J: TRBJ1-5; size: few; V: TRBV4-2; CDR3: CASSQDQNRGSNQPQHF; DNA: TGTGCCAGCAGCCAAGATCAGAATAGGGGGAGCAATCAGCCCCAGCATTTT
D: TRBD1; J: TRBJ2-7; size: few; V: TRBV7-8; CDR3: CASSLPRQGGAYEQYF; DNA: TGTGCCAGCAGCTTACCAAGACAGGGCGGAGCCTACGAGCAGTACTTC
D: NA; J: TRBJ1-4; size: few; V: TRBV12-3/TRBV12-4; CDR3: CASSFNRVGEKLFF; DNA: TGTGCCAGCAGTTTTAACAGGGTGGGGGAAAAACTGTTTTTT
D: NA; J: TRBJ1-6; size: NA; V: TRBV2; CDR3: CASSAGVSSPLHF; DNA: TGTGCCAGCAGTGCAGGGGTTAGTTCACCCCTCCACTTT
D: NA; J: TRBJ2-1; size: NA; V: TRBV25-1; CDR3: CASSGYSRHSSYNEQFF; DNA: TGTGCCAGCAGTGGTTACTCGAGACATAGCTCCTACAATGAGCAGTTCTTC
D: NA; J: TRBJ1-6; size: NA; V: TRBV10-3; CDR3: CAISESLADSNSPLHF; DNA: TGTGCCATCAGTGAGTCGTTGGCAGACTCTAATTCACCCCTCCACTTT
D: NA; J: TRBJ2-1; size: NA; V: TRBV20-1; CDR3: CSANEADNEQFF; DNA: TGCAGTGCTAACGAGGCTGACAATGAGCAGTTCTTC
D: NA; J: TRBJ1-6; size: NA; V: TRBV20-1; CDR3: CSASDTGSPLHF; DNA: TGCAGTGCTAGTGATACCGGTTCACCCCTCCACTTT
D: TRBD2; J: TRBJ2-3; size: few; V: TRBV28; CDR3: CAIGEREGRDTQYF; DNA: TGTGCGATTGGAGAGCGGGAGGGCAGAGATACGCAGTATTTT
D: TRBD2; J: TRBJ2-7; size: NA; V: TRBV28; CDR3: CASSITSGSSYEQYF; DNA: TGTGCCAGCAGCATTACTAGCGGCAGCTCCTACGAGCAGTACTTC
D: NA; J: TRBJ2-3; size: once; V: TRBV12-3/TRBV12-4; CDR3: CASSLAPDIGSRNTQYF; DNA: TGTGCCAGCAGTTTAGCGCCGGACATCGGAAGCAGAAATACGCAGTATTTT
D: NA; J: TRBJ2-7; size: NA; V: TRBV9; CDR3: CASSPDPSSYEQYF; DNA: TGTGCCAGCAGCCCGGACCCTAGCTCCTACGAGCAGTACTTC
D: NA; J: TRBJ2-6; size: NA; V: TRBV18; CDR3: CASSPPIRPSGANVLTF; DNA: TGTGCCAGCTCACCACCGATTCGGCCCTCTGGGGCCAACGTCCTGACTTTC
D: NA; J: TRBJ2-5; size: few; V: TRBV12-3/TRBV12-4; CDR3: CASSLVQGLETQYF; DNA: TGTGCCAGCAGTTTGGTACAGGGCTTGGAGACCCAGTACTTC
D: TRBD1; J: TRBJ1-1; size: few; V: TRBV7-8; CDR3: CASSPWTGNTEAFF; DNA: TGTGCCAGCAGTCCATGGACAGGGAACACTGAAGCTTTCTTT